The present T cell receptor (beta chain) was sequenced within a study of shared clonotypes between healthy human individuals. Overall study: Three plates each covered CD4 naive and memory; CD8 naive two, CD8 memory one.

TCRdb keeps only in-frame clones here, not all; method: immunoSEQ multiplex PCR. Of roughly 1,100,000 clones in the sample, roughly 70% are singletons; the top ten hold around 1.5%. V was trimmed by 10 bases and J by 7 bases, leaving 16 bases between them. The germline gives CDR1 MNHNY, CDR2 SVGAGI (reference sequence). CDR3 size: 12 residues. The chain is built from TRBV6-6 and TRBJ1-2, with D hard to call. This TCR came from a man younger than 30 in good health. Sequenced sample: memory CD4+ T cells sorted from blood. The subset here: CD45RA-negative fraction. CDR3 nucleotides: TGTGCCACGCGAGGGAAGGTTGGTGGCTACACCTTC. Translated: CATRGKVGGYTF.